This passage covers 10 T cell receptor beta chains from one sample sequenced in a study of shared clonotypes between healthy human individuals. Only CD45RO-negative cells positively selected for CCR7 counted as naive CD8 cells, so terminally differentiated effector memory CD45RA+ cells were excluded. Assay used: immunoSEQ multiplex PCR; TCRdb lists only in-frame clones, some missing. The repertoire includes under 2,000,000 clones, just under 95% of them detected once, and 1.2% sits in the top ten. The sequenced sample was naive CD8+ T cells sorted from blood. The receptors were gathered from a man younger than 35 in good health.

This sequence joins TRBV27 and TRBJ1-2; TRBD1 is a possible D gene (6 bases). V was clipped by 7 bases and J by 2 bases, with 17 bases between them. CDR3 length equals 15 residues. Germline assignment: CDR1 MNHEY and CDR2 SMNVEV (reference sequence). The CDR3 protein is CASTYSRGGNYGYTF. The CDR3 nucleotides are TGTGCCAGCACCTACTCCAGGGGCGGAAACTATGGCTACACCTTC.

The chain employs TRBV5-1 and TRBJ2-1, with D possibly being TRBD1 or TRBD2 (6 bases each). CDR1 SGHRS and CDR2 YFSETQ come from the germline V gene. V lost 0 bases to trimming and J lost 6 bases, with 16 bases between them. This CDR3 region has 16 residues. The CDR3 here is CASSLDRGGPLNEQFF. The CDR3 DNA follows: TGCGCCAGCAGCTTGGATCGTGGGGGGCCGCTCAATGAGCAGTTCTTC.

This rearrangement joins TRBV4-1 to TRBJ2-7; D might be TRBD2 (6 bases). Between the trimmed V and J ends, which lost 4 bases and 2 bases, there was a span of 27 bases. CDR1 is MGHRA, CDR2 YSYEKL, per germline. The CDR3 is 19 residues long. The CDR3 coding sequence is TGCGCCAGCAGCCGATCACTGATGCCCACCGGGACGGGGGCCTACGAGCAGTACTTC. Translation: CASSRSLMPTGTGAYEQYF.

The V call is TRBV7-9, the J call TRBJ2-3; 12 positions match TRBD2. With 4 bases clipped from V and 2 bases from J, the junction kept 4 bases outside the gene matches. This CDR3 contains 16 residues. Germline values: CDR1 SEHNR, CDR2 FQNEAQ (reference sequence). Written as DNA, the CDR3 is TGTGCCAGCAGCTCAACTAGCGGGGGGAACACAGATACGCAGTATTTT. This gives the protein CASSSTSGGNTDTQYF.

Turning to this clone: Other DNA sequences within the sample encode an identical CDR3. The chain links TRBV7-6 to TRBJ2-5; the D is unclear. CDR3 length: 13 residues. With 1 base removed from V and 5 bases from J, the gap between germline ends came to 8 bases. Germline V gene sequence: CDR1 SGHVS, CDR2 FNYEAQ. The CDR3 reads CASSLGSRETQYF. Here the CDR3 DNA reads TGTGCCAGCAGCTTAGGCTCACGGGAGACCCAGTACTTC.

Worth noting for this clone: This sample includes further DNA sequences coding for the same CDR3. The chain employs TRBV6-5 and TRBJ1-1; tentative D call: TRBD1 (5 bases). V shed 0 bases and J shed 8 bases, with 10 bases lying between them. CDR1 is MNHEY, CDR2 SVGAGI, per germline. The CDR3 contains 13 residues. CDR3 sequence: CASSYSEGIEAFF. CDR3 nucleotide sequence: TGTGCCAGCAGTTACTCTGAGGGGATAGAAGCTTTCTTT.

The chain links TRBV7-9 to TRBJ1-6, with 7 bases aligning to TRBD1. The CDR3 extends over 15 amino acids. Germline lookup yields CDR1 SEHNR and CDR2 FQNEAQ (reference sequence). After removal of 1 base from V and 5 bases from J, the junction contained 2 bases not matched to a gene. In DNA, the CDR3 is TGTGCCAGCAGCTTAGAGGACAGGAATAATTCACCCCTCCACTTT. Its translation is CASSLEDRNNSPLHF.

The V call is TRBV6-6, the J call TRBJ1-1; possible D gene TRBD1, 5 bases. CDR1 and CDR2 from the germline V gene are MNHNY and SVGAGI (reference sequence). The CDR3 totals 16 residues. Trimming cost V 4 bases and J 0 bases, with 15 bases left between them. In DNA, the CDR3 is TGTGCCAGCAGTTTAGAACTCGACAGAGTGAACACTGAAGCTTTCTTT. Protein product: CASSLELDRVNTEAFF.

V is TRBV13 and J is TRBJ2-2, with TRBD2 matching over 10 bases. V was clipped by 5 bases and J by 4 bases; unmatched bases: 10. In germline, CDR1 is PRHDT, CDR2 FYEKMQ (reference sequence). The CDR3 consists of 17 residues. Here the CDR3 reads CASSGGLAGDLTGELFF. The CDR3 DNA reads TGTGCCAGCAGCGGGGGCCTAGCGGGAGACCTCACCGGGGAGCTGTTTTTT.

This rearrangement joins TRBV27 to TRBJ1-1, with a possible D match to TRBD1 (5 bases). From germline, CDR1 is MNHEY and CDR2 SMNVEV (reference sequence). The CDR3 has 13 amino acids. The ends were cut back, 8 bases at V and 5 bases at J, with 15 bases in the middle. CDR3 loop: CASALGAHTEAFF. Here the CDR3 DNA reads TGTGCCAGCGCCCTCGGGGCCCATACTGAAGCTTTCTTT.